This T cell receptor (beta chain) came from a study of shared clonotypes between healthy human individuals. In germline, CDR1 is KGHSH, CDR2 LQKENI. This CDR3 has 16 amino acids. Data came from immunoSEQ multiplex PCR; TCRdb stores just in-frame clones and leaves some out. The sample carries over a million clones, about four fifths recorded once. This clone was detected a few times. The junction departs from germline at one end; a sequencing error may be responsible. The rearrangement links TRBV18 to TRBJ2-7, with 7 bases lining up with TRBD2. Sample: memory CD4+ T cells from PBMCs. Subset noted: CD45RA-negative fraction. The sequence was collected from a young man in good health. Some clones in this sample may be carry-over from other donors' samples. CDR3 protein: CASSPPHTSAPYEQYF. The CDR3 DNA reads as TGTGCCAGCTCCCCACCACATACTAGCGCCCCGTACGAGCAGTACTTC.